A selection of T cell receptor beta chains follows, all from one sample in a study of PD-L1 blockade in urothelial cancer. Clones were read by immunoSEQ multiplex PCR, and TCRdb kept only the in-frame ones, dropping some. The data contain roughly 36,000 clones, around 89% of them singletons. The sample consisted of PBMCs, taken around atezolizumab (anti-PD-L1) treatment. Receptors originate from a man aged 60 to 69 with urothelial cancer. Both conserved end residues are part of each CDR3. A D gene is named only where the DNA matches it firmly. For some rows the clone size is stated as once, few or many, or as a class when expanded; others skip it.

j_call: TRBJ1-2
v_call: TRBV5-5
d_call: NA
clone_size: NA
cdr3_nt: TGTGCCAGCAGCTCCCCGGGTGCCTATGGCTACACCTTC
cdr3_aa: CASSSPGAYGYTF

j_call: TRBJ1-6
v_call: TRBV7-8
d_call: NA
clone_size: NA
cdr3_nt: TGTGCCAGGTGGCAGAATTCACCCCTCCACTTT
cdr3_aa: CARWQNSPLHF

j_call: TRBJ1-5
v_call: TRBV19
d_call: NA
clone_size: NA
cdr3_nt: TGTGCCAGTAGTATGGGCAGGGATGGTCAGCCCCAGCATTTT
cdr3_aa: CASSMGRDGQPQHF

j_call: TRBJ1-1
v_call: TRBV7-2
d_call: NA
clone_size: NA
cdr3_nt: TGTGCCAGCAGCTTAACCTTTACAGGGAACACTGAAGCTTTCTTT
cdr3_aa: CASSLTFTGNTEAFF

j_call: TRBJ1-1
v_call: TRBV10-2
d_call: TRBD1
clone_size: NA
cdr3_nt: TGCGCCAGCAGTGAGGGACAGGGGATAGTTGGCACTGAAGCTTTCTTT
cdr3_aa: CASSEGQGIVGTEAFF

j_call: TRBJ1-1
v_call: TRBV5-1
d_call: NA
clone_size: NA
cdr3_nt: TGCGCCAGCAGCTTGGCCCCAGAGGAGAACACTGAAGCTTTCTTT
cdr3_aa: CASSLAPEENTEAFF

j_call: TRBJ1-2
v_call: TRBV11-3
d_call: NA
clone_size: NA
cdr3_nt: TGTGCCAGCAGTAACAGGCCTCCGACGTATGGCTACACCTTC
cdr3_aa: CASSNRPPTYGYTF

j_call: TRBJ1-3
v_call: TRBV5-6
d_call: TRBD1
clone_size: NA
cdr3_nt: TGTGCCAGCAGCCCCGGGACAGGGCACTCCTCTGGAAACACCATATATTTT
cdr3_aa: CASSPGTGHSSGNTIYF

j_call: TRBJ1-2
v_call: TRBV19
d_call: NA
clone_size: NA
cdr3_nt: TGTGCCAGTAGTACGTCTTCCCCAGGGTGGTACGACTATGGCTACACCTTC
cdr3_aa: CASSTSSPGWYDYGYTF

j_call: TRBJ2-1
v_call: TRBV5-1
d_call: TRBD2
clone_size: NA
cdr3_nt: TGCGCCAGCAGCAGGGGACTAGCGGGGGGAGACAATGAGCAGTTCTTC
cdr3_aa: CASSRGLAGGDNEQFF

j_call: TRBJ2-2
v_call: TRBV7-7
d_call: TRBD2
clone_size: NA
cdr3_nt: TGTGCCAGCAGTCCCGGACTAGCGGGGACCGGGGAGCTGTTTTTT
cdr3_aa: CASSPGLAGTGELFF

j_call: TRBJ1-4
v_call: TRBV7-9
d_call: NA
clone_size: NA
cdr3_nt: TGTGCCAGCAGCTTACAAGATGGCTCGCAGAAACTGTTTTTT
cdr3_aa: CASSLQDGSQKLFF

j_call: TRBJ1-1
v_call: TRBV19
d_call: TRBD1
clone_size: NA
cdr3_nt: TGTGCCAGTAGTAGACCAGGGGGCACTGAAGCTTTCTTT
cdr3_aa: CASSRPGGTEAFF

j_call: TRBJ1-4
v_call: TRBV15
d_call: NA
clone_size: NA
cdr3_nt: TGTGCCACCCAGGGTCAGGGTGACTATGAAAAACTGTTTTTT
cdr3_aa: CATQGQGDYEKLFF

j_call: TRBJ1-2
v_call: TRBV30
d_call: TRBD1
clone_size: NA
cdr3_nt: TGTGCCTGGAGTGTCGGGACAGGGGCTAACTATGGCTACACCTTC
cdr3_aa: CAWSVGTGANYGYTF

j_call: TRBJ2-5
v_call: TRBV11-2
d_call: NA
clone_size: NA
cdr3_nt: TGTGCCAGCAGCTTAGCGTTGGGGCAGTACCAAGAGACCCAGTACTTC
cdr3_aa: CASSLALGQYQETQYF

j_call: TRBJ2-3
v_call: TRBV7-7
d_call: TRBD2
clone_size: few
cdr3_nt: TGTGCTAGCAGTCATGGACTAGCAGATACGCAGTATTTT
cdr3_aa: CASSHGLADTQYF

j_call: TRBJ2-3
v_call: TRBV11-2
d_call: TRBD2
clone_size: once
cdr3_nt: TGTGCCAGCAGCTTATTCAGACTAGCGGGGGGGAAGGATACGCAGTATTTT
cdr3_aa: CASSLFRLAGGKDTQYF

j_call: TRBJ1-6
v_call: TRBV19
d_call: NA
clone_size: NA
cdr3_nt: TGTGCCAGTAGGGGCAGGGCCCTCTATAATTCACCCCTCCACTTT
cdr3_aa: CASRGRALYNSPLHF

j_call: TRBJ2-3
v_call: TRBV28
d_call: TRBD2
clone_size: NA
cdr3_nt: TGTGCCAGCACCTTTTCCGGGCTAGCGGGGGACACAGATACGCAGTATTTT
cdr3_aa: CASTFSGLAGDTDTQYF

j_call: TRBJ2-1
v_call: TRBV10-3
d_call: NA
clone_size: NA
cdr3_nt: TGTGCCATCCGCGAGGAGGGGACCTACAATGAGCAGTTCTTC
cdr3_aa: CAIREEGTYNEQFF

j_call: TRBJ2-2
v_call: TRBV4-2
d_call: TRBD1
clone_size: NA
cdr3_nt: TGTGCCAGCAGCCATGGACCCGGGACAGGGGGCACCGGGGAGCTGTTTTTT
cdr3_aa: CASSHGPGTGGTGELFF

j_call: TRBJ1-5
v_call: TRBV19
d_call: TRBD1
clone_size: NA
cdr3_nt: TGTGCCAGTAGTATAATGGCCCCCGGGACAGGACCTTCCAATCAGCCCCAGCATTTT
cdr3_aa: CASSIMAPGTGPSNQPQHF

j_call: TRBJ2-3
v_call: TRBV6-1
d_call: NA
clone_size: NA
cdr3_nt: TGTGCCAGCAGTGGGAGAGACAGAGATACGCAGTATTTT
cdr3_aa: CASSGRDRDTQYF

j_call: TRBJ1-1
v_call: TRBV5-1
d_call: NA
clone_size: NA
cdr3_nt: TGCGCCAGCAGCTTGACCGACAGAATGAACACTGAAGCTTTCTTT
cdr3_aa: CASSLTDRMNTEAFF

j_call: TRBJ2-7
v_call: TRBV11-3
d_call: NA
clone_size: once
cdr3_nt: TGTGCCAGCAGCTTGGAACCAGGAACCTACGAGCAGTACTTC
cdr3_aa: CASSLEPGTYEQYF

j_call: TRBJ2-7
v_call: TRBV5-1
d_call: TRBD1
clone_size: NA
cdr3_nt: TGCGCCAGCAGCCTGGACAGGGGGCGGGACGAGCAGTACTTC
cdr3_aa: CASSLDRGRDEQYF

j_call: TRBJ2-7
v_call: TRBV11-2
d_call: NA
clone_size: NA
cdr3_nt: TGTGCCAGCAGCTTATCCCGGAGCAGCGGGCAGTACTTC
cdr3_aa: CASSLSRSSGQYF

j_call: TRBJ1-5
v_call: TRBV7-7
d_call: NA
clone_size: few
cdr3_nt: TGTGCTAGCAGCCCGACCGGGAATCAGCCCCAGCATTTT
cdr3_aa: CASSPTGNQPQHF

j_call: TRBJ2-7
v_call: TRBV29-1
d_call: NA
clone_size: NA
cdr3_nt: TGCAGCGTTCCCGGGGATGTCTACGAGCAGTACTTC
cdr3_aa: CSVPGDVYEQYF

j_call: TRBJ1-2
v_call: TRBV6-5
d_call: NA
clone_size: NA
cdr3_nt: TGTGCCAGCAGTTACGGGACAACTACACCTAACTATGGCTACACCTTC
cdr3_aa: CASSYGTTTPNYGYTF

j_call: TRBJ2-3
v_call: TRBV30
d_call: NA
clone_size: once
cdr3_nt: TGTGCCTGGAGTTCCTACGGGAGCACGGATACGCAGTATTTT
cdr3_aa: CAWSSYGSTDTQYF

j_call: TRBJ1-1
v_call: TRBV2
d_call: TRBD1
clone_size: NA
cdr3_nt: TGTGCCAGCCGGGGACAGGGGTCGTTCGGGACTGAAGCTTTCTTT
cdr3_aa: CASRGQGSFGTEAFF

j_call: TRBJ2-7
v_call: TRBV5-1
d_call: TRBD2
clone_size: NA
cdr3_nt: TGCGCCAGCAGCTTGGCCAGTAGCGGGGTCCCCTCCTACGAGCAGTACTTC
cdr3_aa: CASSLASSGVPSYEQYF

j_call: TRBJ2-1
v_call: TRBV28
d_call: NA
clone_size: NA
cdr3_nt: TGTGCCAGCAGTTCCCAGGGGAAGGAGCAGTTCTTC
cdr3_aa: CASSSQGKEQFF

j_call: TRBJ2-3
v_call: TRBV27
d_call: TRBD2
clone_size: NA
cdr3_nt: TGTGCCAGCAGTTTACGCCGGACTAGCGGGGGGGCTGGGAGGAAATCGGGCACAGATACGCAGTATTTT
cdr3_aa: CASSLRRTSGGAGRKSGTDTQYF

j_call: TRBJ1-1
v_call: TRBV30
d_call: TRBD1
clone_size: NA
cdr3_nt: TGTGCCTGGAGTGTAGGGGACAGAAACCATTTGAACACTGAAGCTTTCTTT
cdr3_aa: CAWSVGDRNHLNTEAFF